Sequencing of this TCR beta chain was carried out in a study of blood T cells in healthy people across ages. The second PCR ran about 6 to 11 cycles with a sample-barcoded 5' primer and J-beta primers. A template-switch adaptor with 12 random nucleotides tagged each cDNA molecule. Every sample gave at least 2.5 million paired-end reads containing CDR3. Using its own MiXCR run on the 5' RACE reads, TCRdb lists one record per CDR3 protein. The sample lists 550,000 to 750,000 distinct CDR3 sequences; around 21% were seen once. A note on this clonotype: Its antigen is not known.

Points from the study as a whole: A strong correlation was seen between TCR beta diversity and naive T cell percentage. Both naive CD4+ cell counts and diversity were greater in long-lived donors than in aged donors.

V dropped 4 bases and J dropped 4 bases, with 11 bases sitting between them. CDR3 length equals 13 residues. Looked up from germline, CDR1 is SGHRS and CDR2 is YFSETQ. This TCR came from a man aged 70-80 years in good health. Sequencing used blood. The chain is built from TRBV5-1 and TRBJ2-5, with D unclear. Written as DNA, the CDR3 is TGCGCCAGCAGCCCCGACCAGAGAGAGACCCAGTACTTC. Protein: CASSPDQRETQYF. The full variable domain, with the rest looked up from reference TRBV5-1 and TRBJ2-5, is KAGVTQTPRYLIKTRGQQVTLSCSPISGHRSVSWYQQTPGQGLQFLFEYFSETQRNKGNFPGRFSGRQFSNSRSEMNVSTLELGDSALYLCASSPDQRETQYFGPGTRLLVL.